This T cell receptor beta chain was captured by sequencing in a study of T cell responses to AZD1222 COVID-19 vaccine. Remarks on this clone: The antigen remains unidentified.

Assay: immunoSEQ multiplex PCR; the TCRdb copy retains only in-frame clones and omits some. Among approximately 100,000 clones listed, approximately 91% were seen once. This CDR3 contains 16 residues. CDR1 and CDR2 (germline): LGHDT, YNNKEL (reference sequence). V was clipped by 4 bases and J by 8 bases; unmatched bases: 12. Whole-study results and caveats: Clonal diversity was possibly underestimated, and the donors were mostly white British, with more females.

J is TRBJ1-4 and V is TRBV3-1 (or the pseudogene TRBV3-2); the match to TRBD1 covers 8 bases. The receptor was derived from an adult in good health. Sample: peripheral blood, taken on day 0 of AZD1222 vaccination. This CDR3 is CASSPRPHRGREKLFF. In DNA form, the CDR3 reads TGTGCCAGCAGCCCCCGACCCCACAGGGGGAGAGAAAAACTGTTTTTT.